The clone carrying this TCR beta chain was observed a few times. No antigen is known for it. CDR3 length: 13 amino acids. Germline values: CDR1 SGHRS, CDR2 YFSETQ. Trimming pared 4 bases from V and 2 bases from J, leaving 9 bases between. TCR beta cDNA libraries included unique molecular identifiers. Each CDR3 protein is one row after TCRdb ran MiXCR on the PCR reads. The table has about 770,000 distinct CDR3 sequences, around 46% seen once. The sample originates from a study of post-analysis software for immune sequencing data. Study-wide results and limits: Significantly decreased normalized Chao1 diversity was recorded for multiple sclerosis patients relative to controls. Included in a set of four or five TRBV segments more frequent in patients than controls were TRBV5-6, TRBV5-1 and TRBV20-1.

This chain links TRBV5-1 with TRBJ1-1; a weak D match, TRBD1 (6 bases). Sequencing was carried out using blood. This TCR was sampled from a girl aged 5 to 17 with multiple sclerosis. The CDR3: CASSRGYNTEAFF. CDR3 in DNA: TGCGCCAGCAGCAGGGGGTATAACACTGAAGCTTTCTTT. The entire variable domain, with the rest obtained from reference TRBV5-1 and TRBJ1-1, is as follows: KAGVTQTPRYLIKTRGQQVTLSCSPISGHRSVSWYQQTPGQGLQFLFEYFSETQRNKGNFPGRFSGRQFSNSRSEMNVSTLELGDSALYLCASSRGYNTEAFFGQGTRLTVV.